This T cell receptor (beta chain) was profiled in a study of cytomegalovirus exposure and HLA in healthy donors. Study overall: HLA-typed donors contributed some 87 million unique TCRs, which were held in an early data release. Study-wide results and caveats: TCR beta chain V- and J-gene trimming was linked, in a later analysis, to a missense variant in DCLRE1C.

Both 60 Vbeta primers and 13 Jbeta primers went into the PCR. Method: immunoSEQ multiplex PCR; TCRdb's copy keeps in-frame clones and lacks some. The sample has some 90,000 clones; approximately 64% are singletons. Trimming stripped 0 bases from V and 2 bases from J, with 12 bases between. Germline CDR1 is MNHNS and CDR2 is SASEGT. CDR3 length: 16 residues. Regarding this clone: The antigen is unknown.

The TCR comes from a boy younger than 18 in good health and CMV-seropositive. Source material: PBMCs. The chain couples TRBV6-1 to TRBJ2-3; D perhaps matches TRBD2 (7 bases). The CDR3 region has the DNA TGTGCCAGCAGTGAAGCGCTTGCGGGGGCCACAGATACGCAGTATTTT. Protein product: CASSEALAGATDTQYF.